The source of this T cell receptor (beta chain) is a study of human T cells and chemical hapten exposure (dated by TCRdb to the early 2020s). About the study as a whole: For sensitization, 2% DPC in acetone was applied to a 2 cm by 2 cm area of upper inner arm skin. Patch testing was performed on the upper back with Finn chambers containing 0.01% DPC, and the patch tests were scored after 6 days according to International Contact Dermatitis Research Group standards. The patient cohort, mostly female, included alopecia areata with under or over 50% scalp involvement, alopecia totalis and alopecia universalis. Libraries were combined into a pool for sequencing, and differences in TCR yield between samples came mainly from small differences in library volumes within the pool. Patients additionally received weekly therapeutic DPC doses to the scalp throughout the roughly 25-week study period. The study tracked peripheral blood TCR repertoire changes in vivo during primary and secondary sensitization to the hapten diphenylcyclopropenone (DPC) in alopecia patients. Blood for TCR sequencing was provided by twenty-nine alopecia patients at one to four time points (pre-sensitization, 2, 6 and 24 weeks). Blood was sampled from patients pre-sensitization (week 0) and at 2, 6 and about 24 weeks after DPC sensitization.

As for this clonotype: Its antigen is not yet known. There are no base qualities to consult, and no much larger clone falls within one base.

The paper as a whole reports these results and caveats: Repeated subsampling changed both the strength of the expansion versus patch-test correlation and the threshold at which that correlation became significant. Expanded TCRs formed significantly more large CDR3 similarity clusters than pre-sensitization or healthy control sets, consistent with antigen-driven responses. Because every patient had alopecia, a presumed autoimmune disease, the patients' immune response might differ from that of healthy individuals. The number of PT1 expanded TCRs positively correlated with patch test score, significant at thresholds 8, 16 and 32 but not 4. The number of TCRs above 1 in 1000 frequency did not change with DPC sensitization; there was no evidence of global repertoire structure alterations.

CDR1 and CDR2 are drawn from the germline V gene: MDHEN, SYDVKM. Trimming at the junction amounts to 4 bases on V and 7 bases on J, and the germline ends lie 11 bases apart. The CDR3 goes from the cysteine to the phenylalanine over 12 residues. The only DNA kept is the CDR3, 36 bases in frame from the first base. According to the study, the label for this sample's time point signals: patch test 3, about 24 weeks after DPC sensitization. The treatment or condition label, read with the paper, signifies: therapeutic diphenylcyclopropenone sensitization with weekly scalp DPC. At each patch-test visit, blood was drawn before the patch test was applied. Patients were considered eligible if aged 18 to 70, diagnosed with alopecia and deemed suitable for DPC therapy, and patients were excluded if pregnant. Total RNA was isolated from unfractionated whole blood collected in Tempus Blood RNA tubes. Library preparation was by RACE. Sequencing was carried out with a NextSeq 500. Library preparation attached unique molecular identifiers to individual cDNA molecules for quantitative, reproducible TCR counting. Both TCR alpha and TCR beta chains were sequenced from each blood RNA sample. The source study handled its data this way. The median number of TCRs per sample was over 85,000, ranging from 23,224 to 690,600. V, J and CDR3 annotation of the TCR reads was carried out using the Decombinator software suite. For the PS versus PT1 abundance plots, all samples were subsampled to the same number of TCRs (28,000). TCRs were defined as expanded if absent before sensitization and observed at least eight times at the 2-week time point. The public reads were quality trimmed at Q25 with fastp and then assembled into clones with MiXCR by TCRdb, keeping productive beta chains. Merged by CDR3 protein, the rows form single entries marked with the most common genes and DNA. TCRdb's processing, not the authors' own work, is the source of the V and J calls. Present in this sample are 82,000 or so distinct CDR3 sequences, 10% to 15% of which were seen just once. 4.5% to 6% of the sample lies in the top ten.

This material consisted of whole blood, taken in connection with sensitization to the hapten diphenylcyclopropenone (DPC). The chain was built from TRBV28 and TRBJ2-7, with the D gene not clear enough to name. The clonotype comes from a woman aged 45-60 years with alopecia areata. Some clones in this sample may be carry-over from other donors' samples. The CDR3 is CASSSPTREQYF. The sequenced DNA is TGTGCCAGCAGTTCCCCGACGAGAGAGCAGTACTTC.